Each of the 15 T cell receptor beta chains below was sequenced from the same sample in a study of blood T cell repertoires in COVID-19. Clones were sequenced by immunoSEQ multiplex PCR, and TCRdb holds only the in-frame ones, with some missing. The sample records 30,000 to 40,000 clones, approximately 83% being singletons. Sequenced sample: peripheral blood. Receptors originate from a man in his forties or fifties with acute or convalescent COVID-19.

CDR3 sequence (DNA): TGTGCCAGCAGTTTATTGGGGACTAGCGGGAGGGCCGGGGAGCAGTTCTTC. Protein: CASSLLGTSGRAGEQFF. The J gene is TRBJ2-1, the V gene TRBV28; 16 positions agree with TRBD2. Unmatched junction bases numbered 7, after V lost 1 base and J lost 10 bases. Germline V gives CDR1 MDHEN, CDR2 SYDVKM. CDR3 length: 17 residues.

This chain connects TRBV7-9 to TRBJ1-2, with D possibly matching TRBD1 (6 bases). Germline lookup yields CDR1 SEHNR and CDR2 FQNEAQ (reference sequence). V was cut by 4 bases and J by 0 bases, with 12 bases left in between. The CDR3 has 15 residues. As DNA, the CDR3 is TGTGCCAGCAGCTCCGGACAGAACACTAACTATGGCTACACCTTC. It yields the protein CASSSGQNTNYGYTF.

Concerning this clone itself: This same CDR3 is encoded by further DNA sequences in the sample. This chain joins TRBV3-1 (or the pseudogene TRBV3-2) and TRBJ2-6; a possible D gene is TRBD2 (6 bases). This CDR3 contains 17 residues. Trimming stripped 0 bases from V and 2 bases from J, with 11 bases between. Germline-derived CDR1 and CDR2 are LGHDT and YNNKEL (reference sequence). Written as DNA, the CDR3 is TGTGCCAGCAGCCAAGAGGAGGGAGCGACTGGGGCCAACGTCCTGACTTTC. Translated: CASSQEEGATGANVLTF.

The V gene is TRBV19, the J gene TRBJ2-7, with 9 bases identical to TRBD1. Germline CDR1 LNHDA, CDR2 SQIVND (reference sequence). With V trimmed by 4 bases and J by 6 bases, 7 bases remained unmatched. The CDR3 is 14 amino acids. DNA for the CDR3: TGTGCCAGTAGTACACCGGGACAGGGTAGCGAGCAGTACTTC. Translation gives CASSTPGQGSEQYF.

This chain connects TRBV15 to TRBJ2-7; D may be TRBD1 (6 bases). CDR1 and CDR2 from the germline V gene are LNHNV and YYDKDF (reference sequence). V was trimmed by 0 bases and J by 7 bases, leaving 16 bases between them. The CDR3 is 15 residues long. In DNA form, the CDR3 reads TGTGCCACCAGCAGAGACACAGGACAGCTCTTTGAGCAGTACTTC. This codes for CATSRDTGQLFEQYF.

The CDR3 spells CASSLRRGGPDTQYF. In nucleotides, the CDR3 is TGTGCCAGTAGTCTCCGGCGGGGGGGCCCAGATACGCAGTATTTT. V is TRBV19 and J is TRBJ2-3; 9 nucleotides agree with TRBD2. CDR1 and CDR2 (germline): LNHDA, SQIVND (reference sequence). The CDR3 spans 15 residues. The junction had 7 bases not matched to a gene; V was cut back by 5 bases and J by 4 bases.

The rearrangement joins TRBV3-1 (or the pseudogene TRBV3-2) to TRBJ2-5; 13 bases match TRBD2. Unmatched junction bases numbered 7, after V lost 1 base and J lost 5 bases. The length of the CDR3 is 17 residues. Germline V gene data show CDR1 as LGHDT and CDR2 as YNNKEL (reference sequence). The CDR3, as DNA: TGTGCCAGCAGCCAAGGAACTAGCGGGGGGGCCTGGGAGACCCAGTACTTC. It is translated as CASSQGTSGGAWETQYF.

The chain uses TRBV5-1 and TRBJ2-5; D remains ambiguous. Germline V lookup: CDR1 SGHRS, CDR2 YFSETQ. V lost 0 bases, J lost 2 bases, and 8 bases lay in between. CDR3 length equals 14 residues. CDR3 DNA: TGCGCCAGCAGCTTGGCCGGTGTTCAAGAGACCCAGTACTTC. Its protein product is CASSLAGVQETQYF.

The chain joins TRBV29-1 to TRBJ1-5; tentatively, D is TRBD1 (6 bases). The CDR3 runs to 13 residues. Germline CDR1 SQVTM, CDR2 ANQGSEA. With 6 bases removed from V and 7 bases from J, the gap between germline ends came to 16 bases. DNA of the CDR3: TGCAGCGTCGAATACAGGGATGGCCAGCCCCAGCATTTT. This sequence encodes CSVEYRDGQPQHF.

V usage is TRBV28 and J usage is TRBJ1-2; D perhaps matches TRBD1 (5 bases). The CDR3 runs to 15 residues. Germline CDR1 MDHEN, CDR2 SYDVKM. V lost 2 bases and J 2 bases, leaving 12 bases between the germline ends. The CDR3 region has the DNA TGTGCCAGCAGTTTAGGGTGGCCAGGGAACTATGGCTACACCTTC. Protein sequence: CASSLGWPGNYGYTF.

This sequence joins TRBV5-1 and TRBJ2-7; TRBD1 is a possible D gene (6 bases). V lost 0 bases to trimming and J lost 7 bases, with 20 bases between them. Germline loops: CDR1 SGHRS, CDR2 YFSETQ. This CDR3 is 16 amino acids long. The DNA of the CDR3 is TGCGCCAGCAGCTTGGACCGACCGGACAGCTCGAGGGAGCAGTACTTC. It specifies CASSLDRPDSSREQYF.

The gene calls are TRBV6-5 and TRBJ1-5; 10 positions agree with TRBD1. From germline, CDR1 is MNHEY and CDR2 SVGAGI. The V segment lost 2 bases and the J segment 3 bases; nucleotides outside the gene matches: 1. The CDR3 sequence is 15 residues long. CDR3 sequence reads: CASSYGTGDNQPQHF. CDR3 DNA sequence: TGTGCCAGCAGTTACGGGACAGGGGACAATCAGCCCCAGCATTTT.

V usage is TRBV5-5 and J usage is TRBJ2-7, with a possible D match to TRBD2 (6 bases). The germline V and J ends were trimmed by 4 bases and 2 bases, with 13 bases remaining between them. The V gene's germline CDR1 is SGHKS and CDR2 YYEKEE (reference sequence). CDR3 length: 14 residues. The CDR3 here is CASSHGTGAYEQYF. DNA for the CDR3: TGTGCCAGCAGCCATGGGACTGGGGCCTACGAGCAGTACTTC.

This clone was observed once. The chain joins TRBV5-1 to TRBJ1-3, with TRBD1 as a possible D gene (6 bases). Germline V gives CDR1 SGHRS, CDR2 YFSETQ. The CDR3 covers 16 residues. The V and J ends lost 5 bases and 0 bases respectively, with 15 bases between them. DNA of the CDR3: TGCGCCAGCAGGGTGGGGGCCTTGAGCTCTGGAAACACCATATATTTT. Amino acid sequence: CASRVGALSSGNTIYF.

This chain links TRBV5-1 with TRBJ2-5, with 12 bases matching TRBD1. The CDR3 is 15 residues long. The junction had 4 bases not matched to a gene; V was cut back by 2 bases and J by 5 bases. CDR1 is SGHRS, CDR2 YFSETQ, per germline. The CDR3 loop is CASSFGDRGLETQYF. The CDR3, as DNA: TGCGCCAGCAGCTTTGGGGACAGGGGGCTGGAGACCCAGTACTTC.